This entry lists 2 T cell receptor beta chains sequenced from one sample in a study of blood T cell repertoires in COVID-19. Using immunoSEQ multiplex PCR, the repertoire was profiled, and TCRdb retains in-frame clones only, with some absent. The sample shows some 240,000 clones, 70% to 90% of them seen only once. Sequencing input: PBMCs or T cells enriched from blood (not recorded which). The receptors come from a woman aged 45-65 years who had been exposed to COVID-19.

The chain employs TRBV7-9 and TRBJ2-3; D is undetermined. V was clipped by 11 bases and J by 0 bases, with 15 bases between them. This CDR3 has 14 residues. Germline values: CDR1 SEHNR, CDR2 FQNEAQ (reference sequence). CDR3 DNA: TGTGCCGTCACGCGCGGAACTAGCACAGATACGCAGTATTTT. Translation gives CAVTRGTSTDTQYF.

This chain connects TRBV10-3 to TRBJ1-6, with a tentative D call TRBD1 (5 bases). The CDR3 runs to 15 residues. Deletions cut 2 bases from V and 5 bases from J, with 10 bases between. Germline assignment: CDR1 ENHRY and CDR2 SYGVKD. The CDR3: CAISEQGSDNSPLHF. The CDR3 bases are TGTGCCATCAGTGAGCAGGGATCGGATAATTCACCCCTCCACTTT.